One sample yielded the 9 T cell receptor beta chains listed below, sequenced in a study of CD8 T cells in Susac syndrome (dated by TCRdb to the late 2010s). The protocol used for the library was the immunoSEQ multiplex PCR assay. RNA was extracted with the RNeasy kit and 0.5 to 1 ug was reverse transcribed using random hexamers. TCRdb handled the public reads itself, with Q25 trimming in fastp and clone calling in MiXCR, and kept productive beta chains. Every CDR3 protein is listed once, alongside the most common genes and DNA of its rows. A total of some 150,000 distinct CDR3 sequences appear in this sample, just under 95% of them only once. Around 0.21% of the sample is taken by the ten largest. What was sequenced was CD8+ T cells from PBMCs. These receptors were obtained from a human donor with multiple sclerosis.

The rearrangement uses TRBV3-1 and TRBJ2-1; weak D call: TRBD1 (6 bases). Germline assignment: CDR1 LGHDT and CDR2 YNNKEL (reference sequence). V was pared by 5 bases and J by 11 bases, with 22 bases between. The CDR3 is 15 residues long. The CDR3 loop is CASSAVRGIEGQQFF. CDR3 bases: TGTGCCAGCAGCGCGGTTAGGGGGATTGAAGGGCAGCAGTTCTTC.

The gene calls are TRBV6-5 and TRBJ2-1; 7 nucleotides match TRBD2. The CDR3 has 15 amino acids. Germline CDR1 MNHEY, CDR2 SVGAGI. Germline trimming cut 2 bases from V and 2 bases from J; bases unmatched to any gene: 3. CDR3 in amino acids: CASSYGLAAYNEQFF. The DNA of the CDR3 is TGTGCCAGCAGTTACGGCCTAGCGGCCTACAATGAGCAGTTCTTC.

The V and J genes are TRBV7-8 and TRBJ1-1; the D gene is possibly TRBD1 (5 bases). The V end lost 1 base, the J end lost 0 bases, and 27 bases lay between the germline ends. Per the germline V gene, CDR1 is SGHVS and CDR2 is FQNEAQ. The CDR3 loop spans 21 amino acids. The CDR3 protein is CASSLVDAPKMGDVMNTEAFF. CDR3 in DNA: TGTGCCAGCAGCTTAGTAGACGCGCCCAAAATGGGGGACGTCATGAACACTGAAGCTTTCTTT.

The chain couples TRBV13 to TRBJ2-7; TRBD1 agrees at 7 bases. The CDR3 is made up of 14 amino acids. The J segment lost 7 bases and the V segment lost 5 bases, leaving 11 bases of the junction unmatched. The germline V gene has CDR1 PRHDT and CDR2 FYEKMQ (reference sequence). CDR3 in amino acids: CASSPTGTKKEQYF. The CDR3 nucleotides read TGTGCCAGCAGCCCGACAGGGACGAAGAAGGAGCAGTACTTC.

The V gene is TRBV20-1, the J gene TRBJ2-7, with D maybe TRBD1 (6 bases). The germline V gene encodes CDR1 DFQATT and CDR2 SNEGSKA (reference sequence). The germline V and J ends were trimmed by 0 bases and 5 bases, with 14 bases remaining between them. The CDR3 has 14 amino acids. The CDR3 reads CSARDTQGLDEQYF. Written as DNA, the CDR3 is TGCAGTGCTAGAGATACCCAGGGGTTGGACGAGCAGTACTTC.

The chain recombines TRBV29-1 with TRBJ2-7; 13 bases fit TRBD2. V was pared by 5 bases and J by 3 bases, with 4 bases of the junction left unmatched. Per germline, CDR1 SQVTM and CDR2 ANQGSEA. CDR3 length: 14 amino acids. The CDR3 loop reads CSVRTSGGNYEQYF. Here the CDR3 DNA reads TGCAGCGTTCGGACTAGCGGGGGTAACTACGAGCAGTACTTC.

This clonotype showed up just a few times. CDR3 protein: CASSISGGAFNEQFF. The CDR3, as DNA: TGTGCCAGCAGCATTAGCGGGGGGGCTTTCAATGAGCAGTTCTTC. This sequence joins TRBV7-8 and TRBJ2-1; TRBD2 agrees at 11 bases. CDR1 and CDR2 (germline): SGHVS, FQNEAQ. The CDR3 length is 15 residues. The V segment lost 5 bases and the J segment 6 bases; nucleotides outside the gene matches: 6.

The CDR3 protein is CASRDQRGALNEQFF. The CDR3 coding sequence is TGTGCCAGCAGAGACCAGCGGGGGGCCCTCAATGAGCAGTTCTTC. The chain has TRBV6-2 or TRBV6-3 and TRBJ2-1; 9 positions match TRBD2. Germline loops: CDR1 MNHEY, CDR2 SVGEGT. The length of the CDR3 is 15 residues. V shed 6 bases, J shed 6 bases, and the junction held 9 bases outside the gene matches.

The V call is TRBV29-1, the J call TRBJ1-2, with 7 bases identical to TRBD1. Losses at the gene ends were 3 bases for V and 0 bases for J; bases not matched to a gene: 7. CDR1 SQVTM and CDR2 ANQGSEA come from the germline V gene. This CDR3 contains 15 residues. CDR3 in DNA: TGCAGCGTTGAGACCCGACAGGGAGCTAACTATGGCTACACCTTC. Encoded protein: CSVETRQGANYGYTF.